This entry lists 22 T cell receptor beta chains sequenced from one sample in a study of shared clonotypes between healthy human individuals. TCRdb keeps only in-frame clones here, not all; method: immunoSEQ multiplex PCR. The sample contains approximately 470,000 clones, about 84% of which appear only once. Sequencing was performed on PBMCs. Every receptor here comes from a woman in her 40s in good health. Some clones in this sample may be carry-over from other donors' samples.

Comment on this clone: A much larger clone differs by one base, so this may be a read error. The chain carries TRBV10-3 and TRBJ2-5, with 7 bases fitting TRBD1. The CDR3 has 13 amino acids. V shed 7 bases, J shed 9 bases, and the junction held 11 bases outside the gene matches. CDR1 is ENHRY, CDR2 SYGVKD, per germline. As DNA, the CDR3 is TGTGCCATCATGACAGGGCCGGAAGGGGCCCAGTACTTC. Translating it yields CAIMTGPEGAQYF.

V usage is TRBV29-1 and J usage is TRBJ1-3; D not resolved. This CDR3 spans 13 amino acids. CDR1 and CDR2 (germline): SQVTM, ANQGSEA. The V gene lost 7 bases and the J gene lost 4 bases, with 14 bases spanning the gap. In nucleotides, the CDR3 is TGCAGCGCCCTACAATCCAGGGGAAACACCATATATTTT. It translates to CSALQSRGNTIYF.

The chain joins TRBV5-6 to TRBJ2-1; 9 bases match TRBD2. The CDR3 runs 14 residues. The germline CDR1 and CDR2 sequences are SGHDT and YYEEEE. V dropped 4 bases and J dropped 2; count of bases not matched to a gene: 1. The CDR3 here is CASSAGGPYNEQFF. The CDR3, as DNA: TGTGCCAGCAGCGCGGGAGGGCCCTACAATGAGCAGTTCTTC.

V gene TRBV10-3 combines with J gene TRBJ2-1; no clear D. Germline lookup yields CDR1 ENHRY and CDR2 SYGVKD. The CDR3 covers 13 residues. V was clipped by 4 bases and J by 1 base, with 5 bases between them. The CDR3 spells CAISAESYNEQFF. The CDR3 DNA reads as TGTGCCATCAGTGCGGAGTCCTACAATGAGCAGTTCTTC.

The chain employs TRBV11-3 and TRBJ2-3, with D possibly matching TRBD2 (6 bases). V dropped 1 base and J dropped 2 bases, with 10 bases sitting between them. The CDR3 runs 15 residues. CDR1 SGHNT and CDR2 YENEEA come from the germline V gene. The CDR3 coding sequence is TGTGCCAGCAGCTTAGTCGGGGACTCCACAGATACGCAGTATTTT. As protein: CASSLVGDSTDTQYF.

The V and J genes are TRBV14 and TRBJ2-7; D gene ambiguous. Germline V gene sequence: CDR1 SGHDN, CDR2 FVKESK. This CDR3 contains 14 residues. Trimming removed 1 base from V and 0 bases from J, with 7 bases in between. The CDR3 sequence: CASSQVQSSYEQYF. In DNA, the CDR3 is TGTGCCAGCAGCCAAGTTCAGAGCTCCTACGAGCAGTACTTC.

Notes on this clone: The sample has other DNA sequences that encode this CDR3 too. This chain connects TRBV7-2 to TRBJ2-5, with TRBD2 matching over 7 bases. The J call could be wrong; TRBJ2-7 is a better fit for the DNA end. CDR3 length equals 15 residues. From germline, CDR1 is SGHTA and CDR2 FQGNSA. The CDR3 loop is CASSSHGSSGGEQYF. As DNA, the CDR3 is TGTGCCAGCAGCTCCCATGGTTCGTCGGGAGGCGAGCAGTACTTC.

The chain is built from TRBV6-5 and TRBJ1-2, with D possibly being TRBD1 (6 bases). Germline CDR1 is MNHEY and CDR2 is SVGAGI. V lost 5 bases, J lost 8 bases, and 18 bases lay in between. This CDR3 is built from 14 residues. CDR3 DNA sequence: TGTGCCAGCAGTGAAGGGAGGGGGAGAGGAGGCTACACCTTC. Protein product: CASSEGRGRGGYTF.

This clone was seen only a few times. The chain joins TRBV9 to TRBJ2-5; 10 nucleotides line up with TRBD1. V shed 1 base and J 0 bases; nucleotides not matched to a gene: 9. The V gene's germline CDR1 is SGDLS and CDR2 YYNGEE. The CDR3 spans 18 residues. The CDR3 DNA sequence: TGTGCCAGCAGCGTATCCCTTGGACAGGGGGAGTACCAAGAGACCCAGTACTTC. It encodes CASSVSLGQGEYQETQYF.

This rearrangement joins TRBV7-9 to TRBJ2-3; D perhaps matches TRBD1 (6 bases). This CDR3 has 17 residues. Germline-derived CDR1 and CDR2 are SEHNR and FQNEAQ (reference sequence). Trimming left V 4 bases short and J 7 bases short, with 24 bases between. CDR3 sequence reads: CASSSSPGTPTSNTQYF. CDR3 coding DNA: TGTGCCAGCAGCTCTTCCCCCGGGACACCGACGTCGAATACGCAGTATTTT.

The V and J genes are TRBV10-3 and TRBJ2-4; D is uncertain. There are 14 residues in the CDR3. In germline, CDR1 is ENHRY, CDR2 SYGVKD. V lost 3 bases and J 0 bases, leaving 6 bases between the germline ends. The CDR3 DNA follows: TGTGCCATCAGTGAAAGAGGAGCCAAAAACATTCAGTACTTC. It specifies CAISERGAKNIQYF.

Regarding this clone: A far larger clone is one base from this, pointing to a likely read error. The genes are TRBV28 and TRBJ2-1, with a weak D call TRBD2 (5 bases). The CDR3 length is 16 residues. The germline gives CDR1 MDHEN, CDR2 SYDVKM. The CDR3 loop reads CASSYPHGGSYSEQFF. As DNA, the CDR3 is TGTGCCAGCAGTTACCCTCACGGAGGTTCCTACAGTGAGCAGTTCTTC. Looking up the rest from reference TRBV28 and TRBJ2-1 gives the full variable domain: DVKVTQSSRYLVKRTGEKVFLECVQDMDHENMFWYRQDPGLGLRLIYFSYDVKMKEKGDIPEGYSVSREKKERFSLILESASTNQTSMYLCASSYPHGGSYSEQFFGPGTRLTVL.

This clone has just a few counts. It may be a read error: a sequence one base away is much more abundant. Other DNA sequences of this sample code for an identical CDR3. J is TRBJ1-1 and V is TRBV19; D gene unclear. The CDR3 consists of 14 residues. CDR1 and CDR2 (germline): LNHDA, SQIVND (reference sequence). The V and J ends lost 3 bases and 5 bases respectively, with 13 bases between them. The CDR3 sequence: CASSIPGVLTEAFF. In DNA form, the CDR3 reads TGTGCCAGTAGTATTCCAGGTGTTCTGACTGAAGCTTTCTTT.

The V gene is TRBV11-3, the J gene TRBJ2-1; no firm D call. The CDR3 runs 12 residues. The germline V gene has CDR1 SGHNT and CDR2 YENEEA. With 5 bases removed from V and 6 bases from J, the gap between germline ends came to 8 bases. The CDR3, as DNA: TGTGCCAGCAGCAAGACCGGCAATGAGCAGTTCTTC. This translates into CASSKTGNEQFF.

This clone was found a few times. The rearrangement links TRBV6-1 to TRBJ2-1, with TRBD2 matching 9 bases. The junction had 9 bases not matched to a gene; V was cut back by 2 bases and J by 7 bases. This CDR3 comprises 16 residues. From germline, CDR1 is MNHNS and CDR2 SASEGT. The CDR3 protein is CASSELSSGGLNEQFF. In DNA, the CDR3 is TGTGCCAGCAGTGAATTAAGTAGCGGGGGTTTAAATGAGCAGTTCTTC.

The chain links TRBV29-1 to TRBJ2-5; the D gene is possibly TRBD2 (6 bases). The CDR3 sequence is 12 residues long. CDR1 is SQVTM and CDR2 is ANQGSEA in the germline V gene. The V gene lost 4 bases and the J gene lost 5 bases, with 11 bases spanning the gap. The CDR3 sequence is CSVGVGGETQYF. In nucleotides, the CDR3 is TGCAGCGTTGGTGTGGGAGGTGAGACCCAGTACTTC.

Only one count was recorded for this clone. The chain is built from TRBV4-3 and TRBJ2-7, with TRBD2 matching 10 bases. Germline CDR1 and CDR2: LGHNA and YSLEER. This CDR3 is 18 amino acids long. Unmatched junction bases numbered 13, after V lost 1 base and J lost 4 bases. CDR3 protein: CASSQGLAGADGSYEQYF. For the CDR3, the DNA is TGCGCCAGCAGCCAAGGTCTAGCGGGAGCTGATGGTTCTTACGAGCAGTACTTC.

This clone was seen at least ten times. The V call is TRBV6-6, the J call TRBJ1-1; weak D call: TRBD1 (6 bases). The germline V gene encodes CDR1 MNHNY and CDR2 SVGAGI (reference sequence). V gave up 4 bases and J gave up 1 base, with 13 bases separating them. There are 15 residues in the CDR3. Written as DNA, the CDR3 is TGTGCCAGCAGTTTCGAGGGGGGCAGGAACACTGAAGCTTTCTTT. This encodes CASSFEGGRNTEAFF.

Comments on this clone: Only one base separates this from a far larger clonotype, so it likely reflects a read error. This sequence joins TRBV4-2 and TRBJ2-3; D might be TRBD2 (5 bases). Germline CDR1 is LGHNA and CDR2 is YNFKEQ. The CDR3 runs to 15 residues. CDR3 protein: CACSQAKGDTDTQYF. The CDR3 DNA follows: TGTGCCTGCAGCCAAGCAAAGGGAGATACAGATACGCAGTATTTT.

The rearrangement joins TRBV28 to TRBJ2-1; D perhaps matches TRBD1 (5 bases). CDR1 MDHEN and CDR2 SYDVKM come from the germline V gene. The CDR3 spans 13 residues. V gave up 7 bases and J gave up 1 base, with 8 bases separating them. CDR3 sequence: CASIQGSYNEQFF. The CDR3, as DNA: TGTGCCAGCATCCAGGGTTCCTACAATGAGCAGTTCTTC.

Turning to this clone: This sequence may be a read error, since a much larger clone differs from it by one base. The chain joins TRBV6-6 to TRBJ2-3; TRBD2 matches at 7 bases. V trimming: 2 bases; J trimming: 2 bases; junction bases outside the gene matches: 1. The CDR3 is 14 amino acids. The germline gives CDR1 MNHNY, CDR2 SVGAGI (reference sequence). The CDR3, as DNA: TGTGCCAGCAGTTACGGGAGGGCCACAGATACGCAGTATTTT. It codes for CASSYGRATDTQYF.

This clone occurred once. This chain uses TRBV27 with TRBJ1-2; a possible D gene is TRBD1 (5 bases). Germline V lookup: CDR1 MNHEY, CDR2 SMNVEV (reference sequence). V gave up 5 bases and J gave up 0 bases, with 22 bases separating them. The CDR3 loop spans 18 amino acids. The DNA for the CDR3 is TGTGCCAGCAGTCCCCTGGGTTGGGACGGAAGATCTAACTATGGCTACACCTTC. Protein: CASSPLGWDGRSNYGYTF.